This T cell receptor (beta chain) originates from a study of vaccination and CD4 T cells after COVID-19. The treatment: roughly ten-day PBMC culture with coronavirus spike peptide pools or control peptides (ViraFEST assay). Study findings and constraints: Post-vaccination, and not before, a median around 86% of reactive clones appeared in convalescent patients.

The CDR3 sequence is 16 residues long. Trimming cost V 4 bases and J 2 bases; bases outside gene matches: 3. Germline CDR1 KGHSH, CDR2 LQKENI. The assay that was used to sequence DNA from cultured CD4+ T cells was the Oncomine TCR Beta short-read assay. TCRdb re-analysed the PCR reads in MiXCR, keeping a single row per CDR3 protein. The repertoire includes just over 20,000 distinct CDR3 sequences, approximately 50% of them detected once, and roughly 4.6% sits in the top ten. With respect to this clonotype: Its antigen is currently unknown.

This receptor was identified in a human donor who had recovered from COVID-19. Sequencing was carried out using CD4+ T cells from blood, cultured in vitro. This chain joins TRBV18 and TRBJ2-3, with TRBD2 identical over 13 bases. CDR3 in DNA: TGTGCCAGCTCACACGGACTAGCGGGAGTCACAGATACGCAGTATTTT. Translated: CASSHGLAGVTDTQYF.